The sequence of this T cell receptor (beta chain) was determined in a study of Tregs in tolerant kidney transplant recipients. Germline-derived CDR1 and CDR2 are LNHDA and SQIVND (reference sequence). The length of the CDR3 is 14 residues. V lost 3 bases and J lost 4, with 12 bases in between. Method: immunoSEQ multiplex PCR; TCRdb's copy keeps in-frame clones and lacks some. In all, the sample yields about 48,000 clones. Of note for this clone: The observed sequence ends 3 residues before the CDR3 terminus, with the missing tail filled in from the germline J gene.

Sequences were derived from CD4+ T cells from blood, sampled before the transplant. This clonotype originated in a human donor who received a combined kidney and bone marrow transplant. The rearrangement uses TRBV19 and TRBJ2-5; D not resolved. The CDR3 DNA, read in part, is TGTGCCAGTAGTATGTCGCAGGTTATAGAGACC. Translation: CASSMSQVIET. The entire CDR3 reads CASSMSQVIETQYF.